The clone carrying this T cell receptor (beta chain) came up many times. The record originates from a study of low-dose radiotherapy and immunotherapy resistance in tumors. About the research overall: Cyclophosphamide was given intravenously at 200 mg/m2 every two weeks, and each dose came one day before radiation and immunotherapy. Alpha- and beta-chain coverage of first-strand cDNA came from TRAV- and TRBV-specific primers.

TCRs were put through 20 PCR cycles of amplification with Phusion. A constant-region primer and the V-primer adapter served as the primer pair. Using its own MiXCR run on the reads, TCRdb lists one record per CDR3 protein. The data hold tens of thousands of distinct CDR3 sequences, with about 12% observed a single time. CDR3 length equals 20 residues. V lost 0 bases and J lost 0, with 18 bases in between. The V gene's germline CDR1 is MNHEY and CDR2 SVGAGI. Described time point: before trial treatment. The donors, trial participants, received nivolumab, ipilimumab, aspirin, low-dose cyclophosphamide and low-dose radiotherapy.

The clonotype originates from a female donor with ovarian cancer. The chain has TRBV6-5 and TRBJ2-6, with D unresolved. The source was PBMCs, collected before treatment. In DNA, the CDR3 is TGTGCCAGCAGTTACTCTTATCGTCCAGTTCCCTACTCTGGGGCCAACGTCCTGACTTTC. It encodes CASSYSYRPVPYSGANVLTF.